This TCR beta chain is drawn from a study of T cell responses to AZD1222 COVID-19 vaccine. Data came from immunoSEQ multiplex PCR; TCRdb stores just in-frame clones and leaves some out. Of more than 95,000 clones listed, 85% to 90% were seen once; the top ten hold approximately 28%. The ends were cut back, 0 bases at V and 4 bases at J, with 6 bases in the middle. The germline gives CDR1 SGHDN, CDR2 FVKESK. The CDR3 length is 13 residues. V usage is TRBV14 and J usage is TRBJ1-1; no firm D call. Here the sequenced sample was peripheral blood, taken on day 0 of AZD1222 vaccination. This receptor was taken from an adult in good health. For the CDR3, the DNA is TGTGCCAGCAGCCAAGATCAAGGCACTGAAGCTTTCTTT. Amino acid sequence: CASSQDQGTEAFF.